The 27 T cell receptor beta chains presented below share a single source sample, sequenced in a study of blood T cells in healthy people across ages. For the second PCR, which ran for roughly 6 to 11 cycles, a sample-barcoded 5' primer and a J-beta primer mix were used. MiXCR was run by TCRdb on the 5' RACE reads, yielding one entry per CDR3 protein. Among around 1,100,000 distinct CDR3 sequences listed, around two fifths were seen once. Material for sequencing was blood. All receptors derive from a man aged 18 to 29 in good health.

This clonotype was seen a handful of times. The chain employs TRBV4-2 and TRBJ2-6; no clear D. The CDR3 has 13 residues. Germline CDR1 is LGHNA and CDR2 is YNFKEQ. V was clipped by 3 bases and J by 2 bases, with 2 bases between them. The CDR3 DNA reads as TGTGCCAGCAGCCATGCTGGGGCCAACGTCCTGACTTTC. Amino acid sequence: CASSHAGANVLTF.

V and J are TRBV27 and TRBJ2-7; TRBD1 is a possible D gene (6 bases). The germline V gene encodes CDR1 MNHEY and CDR2 SMNVEV (reference sequence). The CDR3 is made up of 15 amino acids. V lost 5 bases, J lost 2 bases, and 16 bases lay in between. The CDR3 DNA reads as TGTGCCAGCAGTAGACTGTGGGGACAAACCTACGAGCAGTACTTC. Residues: CASSRLWGQTYEQYF.

This clonotype was counted between two and nine times. The rearrangement links TRBV2 to TRBJ2-1; 9 bases align to TRBD2. Unmatched junction bases numbered 7, after V lost 5 bases and J lost 5 bases. CDR1 is SNHLY and CDR2 is FYNNEI in the germline V gene. The CDR3 runs to 15 residues. Written as DNA, the CDR3 is TGTGCCAGCAGTCCGGCCGCTAGCGGGGACAATGAGCAGTTCTTC. Its translation: CASSPAASGDNEQFF.

This clonotype has more than one count but fewer than ten. The chain is built from TRBV18 and TRBJ1-2; D call uncertain. This CDR3 has 12 residues. Germline CDR1 and CDR2: KGHSH and LQKENI. V was trimmed by 2 bases and J by 8 bases, leaving 9 bases between them. In DNA form, the CDR3 reads TGTGCCAGCTCACCATCCGGACTAGGCTACACCTTC. Protein: CASSPSGLGYTF.

Only a few counts were recorded for this clonotype. J is TRBJ1-2 and V is TRBV9; no definite D call. The ends were cut back, 5 bases at V and 4 bases at J, with 9 bases in the middle. The CDR3 extends over 12 amino acids. Germline CDR1 is SGDLS and CDR2 is YYNGEE. CDR3 DNA sequence: TGTGCCAGCAGGCGGAGGAGCTATGGCTACACCTTC. The encoded protein is CASRRRSYGYTF.

The CDR3 DNA is TGTGCCAGCAAACCGGGACAGGGGGCCGGGGAGCTGTTTTTT. Protein: CASKPGQGAGELFF. The chain recombines TRBV6-2 or TRBV6-3 with TRBJ2-2, with TRBD1 identical over 11 bases. CDR1 and CDR2 from the germline V gene are MNHEY and SVGEGT. The CDR3 is 14 residues long. V lost 7 bases and J lost 6; bases outside the gene matches: 4.

V is TRBV7-2 and J is TRBJ2-5, with 10 bases lining up with TRBD2. V shed 4 bases, J shed 4 bases, and the junction held 15 bases outside the gene matches. This CDR3 is built from 18 residues. Germline-derived CDR1 and CDR2 are SGHTA and FQGNSA. The CDR3 DNA reads TGTGCCAGCAGCTCGGGACTAGCGTTAGATGAAAGGAGAGAGACCCAGTACTTC. It encodes CASSSGLALDERRETQYF.

This clonotype was observed a handful of times. The J gene is TRBJ2-3, the V gene TRBV4-2; the D is unclear. Trimming cost V 0 bases and J 3 bases, with 7 bases left between them. The CDR3 is 14 residues long. Germline CDR1 reads LGHNA; CDR2 reads YNFKEQ. CDR3 sequence: CASSQEKGTDTQYF. CDR3 in DNA: TGTGCCAGCAGCCAAGAGAAAGGTACAGATACGCAGTATTTT.

This clonotype was recorded once. V and J are TRBV6-5 and TRBJ1-1; D is undetermined. Deletions cut 6 bases from V and 6 bases from J, with 20 bases between. CDR1 and CDR2 from the germline V gene are MNHEY and SVGAGI. This CDR3 spans 15 amino acids. The DNA of the CDR3 is TGTGCCAGCAGACGCCAACAATGGGCCGGGGCTGAAGCTTTCTTT. It yields the protein CASRRQQWAGAEAFF.

V and J are TRBV20-1 and TRBJ2-1, with 9 positions matching TRBD2. Germline CDR1 and CDR2: DFQATT and SNEGSKA (reference sequence). Losses at the gene ends were 0 bases for V and 9 bases for J; bases not matched to a gene: 18. The CDR3 totals 18 residues. The CDR3 sequence is CSARDESRTSVINPEQFF. The CDR3, as DNA: TGCAGTGCTAGAGATGAGTCCCGGACTAGCGTTATTAACCCTGAGCAGTTCTTC.

This clonotype was detected a few times. The J gene is TRBJ1-5, the V gene TRBV10-3; D gene unclear. V gave up 10 bases and J gave up 0 bases, with 10 bases separating them. The CDR3 consists of 13 residues. The germline gives CDR1 ENHRY, CDR2 SYGVKD. The DNA for the CDR3 is TGTGCCAACTCCGGGGATAGCAATCAGCCCCAGCATTTT. Translation: CANSGDSNQPQHF.

This clonotype appeared a few times. The J gene is TRBJ2-3, the V gene TRBV10-3; the match to TRBD1 covers 9 bases. The CDR3 is 15 residues long. Trimming took 3 bases from V and 1 from J; bases not matched to a gene: 2. CDR1 ENHRY and CDR2 SYGVKD come from the germline V gene. Here the CDR3 DNA reads TGTGCCATCAGTGACCGGGACAGGGGCACAGATACGCAGTATTTT. Its protein is CAISDRDRGTDTQYF.

This clonotype was observed a single time. At one end, the junction sequence differs from germline, possibly due to a read error. This rearrangement joins TRBV12-3 or TRBV12-4 to TRBJ1-1, with D tentatively TRBD1 (5 bases). The CDR3 length is 14 residues. As DNA, the CDR3 is TGTGCCAGCAGTTTAGGACGGGGGGACGGTGAAGTTTTCTTT. Translating it yields CASSLGRGDGEVFF.

This clonotype has a handful of counts. The chain has TRBV4-3 and TRBJ1-4; weak D call: TRBD1 (5 bases). V was clipped by 0 bases and J by 5 bases, with 10 bases between them. The CDR3 loop spans 15 amino acids. Germline V gene lookup returns CDR1 LGHNA and CDR2 YSLEER. The CDR3 sequence: CASSQDSGRNEKLFF. The DNA for the CDR3 is TGCGCCAGCAGCCAAGATTCAGGGAGAAATGAAAAACTGTTTTTT.

This sequence joins TRBV12-3 or TRBV12-4 and TRBJ2-2, with 12 bases that match TRBD2. This CDR3 contains 17 residues. The ends lost 6 bases at V and 7 bases at J; junction bases unmatched: 12. The CDR3 region has the DNA TGTGCCAGCAGAGCTAGCGGGGGGGCCAGTAGTAACGGGGAGCTGTTTTTT. This translates into CASRASGGASSNGELFF.

This clonotype was found a few times. The V call is TRBV24-1, the J call TRBJ2-7; D possibly corresponds to TRBD1 (6 bases). Germline V lookup: CDR1 KGHDR, CDR2 SFDVKD. Trimming left V 4 bases short and J 3 bases short, with 21 bases between. The length of the CDR3 is 17 residues. Here the CDR3 DNA reads TGTGCCACCAGTGACCCGGGACAAACTACGCCGAACTACGAGCAGTACTTC. Its translation: CATSDPGQTTPNYEQYF.

The rearrangement links TRBV5-1 to TRBJ1-6; 10 nucleotides agree with TRBD1. Germline V gene data show CDR1 as SGHRS and CDR2 as YFSETQ. This CDR3 spans 16 amino acids. After removal of 4 bases from V and 9 bases from J, the junction contained 10 bases not matched to a gene. The CDR3 DNA reads as TGCGCCAGCAGCCGTGAAGGGACAGGGGAAGCTTCACCCCTCCACTTT. Protein: CASSREGTGEASPLHF.

The rearrangement uses TRBV29-1 and TRBJ1-4, with a tentative D call TRBD1 (6 bases). Germline lookup yields CDR1 SQVTM and CDR2 ANQGSEA. The CDR3 is 15 residues long. Trimming pared 5 bases from V and 7 bases from J, leaving 20 bases between. Here the CDR3 DNA reads TGCAGCGTTTATGGGCAGGGGATGTTGAGTGAAAAACTGTTTTTT. Encoded protein: CSVYGQGMLSEKLFF.

This clonotype occurred a few times. V is TRBV4-1 and J is TRBJ1-2, with D unresolved. CDR1 is MGHRA and CDR2 is YSYEKL in the germline V gene. This CDR3 region has 13 residues. Trimming took off 0 bases at V and 8 bases at J, with 10 bases between the two ends. The chain's CDR3 is CASSQDPRVGYTF. CDR3 bases: TGCGCCAGCAGCCAAGATCCGAGGGTGGGCTACACCTTC.

This clonotype was recorded only once. This chain connects TRBV20-1 to TRBJ1-4; possibly TRBD1 for D (6 bases). V lost 3 bases and J 0 bases, leaving 11 bases between the germline ends. CDR1 DFQATT and CDR2 SNEGSKA come from the germline V gene (reference sequence). The CDR3 extends over 15 amino acids. The CDR3 DNA follows: TGCAGTGCTAGGGGCAGGGACACAACTAATGAAAAACTGTTTTTT. Translation gives CSARGRDTTNEKLFF.

Here the CDR3 reads CASSPRDSYKNIQYF. CDR3 in DNA: TGTGCCAGCAGCCCCCGGGACAGCTACAAAAACATTCAGTACTTC. The chain employs TRBV27 and TRBJ2-4, with 7 bases aligning to TRBD1. This CDR3 is 15 amino acids long. J gave up 3 bases and V 6 bases, and 8 bases lay outside the gene matches. Germline V gene lookup returns CDR1 MNHEY and CDR2 SMNVEV (reference sequence).

The chain uses TRBV3-1 and TRBJ2-3, with TRBD2 matching 8 bases. This CDR3 spans 14 amino acids. Germline loops: CDR1 LGHDT, CDR2 YNNKEL (reference sequence). V was clipped by 5 bases and J by 3 bases; unmatched bases: 4. CDR3 in amino acids: CASSNREGTDTQYF. The CDR3 DNA follows: TGTGCCAGCAGCAATCGGGAGGGTACAGATACGCAGTATTTT.

Regarding this clonotype: One end of the junction does not line up with germline, which may come from a read error. The chain combines TRBV12-3 or TRBV12-4 with TRBJ2-1, with D maybe TRBD1 (6 bases). CDR3 length: 15 amino acids. The CDR3 region has the DNA TGTGCCAGCAGTTCCCCCGGGACAACCTACAATGATCAGTTCTTC. Translated, it gives CASSSPGTTYNDQFF.

This chain connects TRBV14 to TRBJ2-1; TRBD1 matches 7 bases. Germline values: CDR1 SGHDN, CDR2 FVKESK. This CDR3 contains 15 residues. The trim removed 1 base at V and 5 bases at J, leaving 5 bases unmatched. In DNA, the CDR3 is TGTGCCAGCAGCCAAGGGGACAGACACAACAATGAGCAGTTCTTC. Its translation: CASSQGDRHNNEQFF.

As DNA, the CDR3 is TGCGCCAGCAGCCAAGGGGGAGGAGAGACCCAGTACTTC. Its protein is CASSQGGGETQYF. The V and J genes are TRBV4-1 and TRBJ2-5; a possible D gene is TRBD2 (6 bases). The CDR3 contains 13 residues. The V and J ends lost 1 base and 4 bases respectively, with 7 bases between them. Germline V gives CDR1 MGHRA, CDR2 YSYEKL.

V is TRBV28 and J is TRBJ1-2; no clear D gene. The V end lost 5 bases, the J end lost 5 bases, and 12 bases lay between the germline ends. This CDR3 contains 13 residues. Germline lookup yields CDR1 MDHEN and CDR2 SYDVKM. In nucleotides, the CDR3 is TGTGCCAGCAGTCCCGGGCCCATATATGGCTACACCTTC. This encodes CASSPGPIYGYTF.

As DNA, the CDR3 is TGTGCCAGCAGCCAACAGGGCTACTCCTACAATGAGCAGTTCTTC. It yields the protein CASSQQGYSYNEQFF. V gene TRBV6-2 or TRBV6-3 combines with J gene TRBJ2-1; tentative D call: TRBD1 (6 bases). This CDR3 is 15 amino acids long. Per the germline V gene, CDR1 is MNHEY and CDR2 is SVGEGT. V shed 6 bases and J shed 0 bases, with 12 bases lying between them.